Listed here are 10 T cell receptor beta chains from one sample, sequenced in a study of regulatory T cells in long-lasting Graves disease. The time point here: newly diagnosed GD, antithyroid drugs for less than 3 months. RNA extracted from PBMCs served as the sequencing template. CDR3 regions were amplified by Arm-PCR using iRepertoire HTBI primers to build TCR beta libraries. TCRdb re-derived calls from the multiplex PCR reads in MiXCR, one entry per CDR3 protein. This table has fewer than 350,000 distinct CDR3 sequences, roughly 18% appearing once. Sequenced material: peripheral blood mononuclear cells (PBMCs), taken at new diagnosis, from a patient treated with antithyroid drugs. These receptors were obtained from a female donor with Graves disease.

Regarding this clonotype: A junction boundary mismatches the germline segment, possibly from a read error. V is TRBV7-2 and J is TRBJ2-2; weak D call: TRBD2 (8 bases). Germline assignment: CDR1 SGHTA and CDR2 FQGNSA. The CDR3 extends over 13 amino acids. This CDR3 is CAGDSGRAGELLF. The CDR3 DNA reads as TGTGCCGGGGACAGCGGGAGAGCCGGGGAGCTGCTTTTT.

The chain has TRBV27 and TRBJ2-1; possible D gene TRBD2, 5 bases. With 4 bases removed from V and 1 base from J, the gap between germline ends came to 14 bases. CDR1 MNHEY and CDR2 SMNVEV come from the germline V gene (reference sequence). The CDR3 has 16 amino acids. CDR3 amino acids: CASSSGLSPSYNEQFF. CDR3 DNA sequence: TGTGCCAGCAGTTCCGGACTCTCACCTTCCTACAATGAGCAGTTCTTC.

The sample holds many counts of this clonotype. The J gene is TRBJ2-4, the V gene TRBV12-3 or TRBV12-4; D unclear. This CDR3 comprises 13 residues. V was pared by 5 bases and J by 0 bases, with 5 bases between. DNA of the CDR3: TGTGCCAGCAGTATACTAGCCAAAAACATTCAGTACTTC. It codes for CASSILAKNIQYF.

The chain has TRBV10-2 and TRBJ1-2; perhaps TRBD1 as D (5 bases). V dropped 10 bases and J dropped 3 bases, with 12 bases sitting between them. Germline values: CDR1 WSHSY, CDR2 SAAADI. This CDR3 has 12 residues. The CDR3 DNA reads TGCGCCACCGCCGGGGGTTACTATGGCTACACCTTC. The encoded protein is CATAGGYYGYTF.

This rearrangement joins TRBV28 to TRBJ1-3; D is undetermined. V lost 3 bases and J lost 1, with 10 bases in between. Germline lookup yields CDR1 MDHEN and CDR2 SYDVKM. CDR3 length: 15 residues. The CDR3, as DNA: TGTGCCAGCAGTTTGGACGGTGGATCTGGAAACACCATATATTTT. It is translated as CASSLDGGSGNTIYF.

Note on this clonotype: A far bigger clonotype differs at one base, so this is likely a read error. The chain recombines TRBV6-5 with TRBJ2-1; D may be TRBD1 (6 bases). The DNA end lines up better with TRBJ2-3; the J call may be wrong. The CDR3 runs 14 residues. Germline CDR1 is MNHEY and CDR2 is SVGAGI. CDR3 nucleotides: TGCGCCAGCAGTTTTAACAGGGCGCGCTTGTCGCAGTATTTT. Protein product: CASSFNRARLSQYF.

This clonotype was counted between two and nine times. This chain joins TRBV12-3 or TRBV12-4 and TRBJ2-1, with unresolved D. CDR3 length equals 14 residues. Trimming stripped 5 bases from V and 2 bases from J, with 10 bases between. The CDR3 loop is CASSGYGAYNEQFF. DNA of the CDR3: TGTGCCAGCAGTGGATATGGGGCCTACAATGAGCAGTTCTTC.

For this clonotype: Only one base separates this from a far larger clonotype, so it likely reflects a read error. The gene calls are TRBV11-2 and TRBJ2-5; weak D call: TRBD1 (6 bases). Trimming pared 2 bases from V and 11 bases from J, leaving 24 bases between. There are 16 residues in the CDR3. Germline assignment: CDR1 SGHAT and CDR2 FQNNGV. The CDR3 region has the DNA TGTGCCAGCAGCTTAAGAAGACAGGTCAGGGACAATGAGCAGTACTTC. Protein: CASSLRRQVRDNEQYF.

This clonotype was counted at least ten times. V is TRBV28 and J is TRBJ1-1; the D is unclear. The CDR3 totals 14 residues. Trimming took 6 bases from V and 0 from J, leaving 11 bases between them. Germline values: CDR1 MDHEN, CDR2 SYDVKM. The DNA of the CDR3 is TGTGCCAGCAGCCCTGGTAGGATGAACACTGAAGCTTTCTTT. Translated: CASSPGRMNTEAFF.

This clonotype was recorded at least ten times. This chain joins TRBV27 and TRBJ1-4; D may be TRBD1 (5 bases). This CDR3 contains 12 residues. The V end lost 7 bases, the J end lost 7 bases, and 10 bases lay between the germline ends. In germline, CDR1 is MNHEY, CDR2 SMNVEV (reference sequence). CDR3 coding DNA: TGTGCCAGCAAGCAGGGAGGTGAAAAACTGTTTTTT. Residues: CASKQGGEKLFF.